Reported below is one T cell receptor beta chain. MiXCR, applied by TCRdb to the RT-PCR reads, yields one record per CDR3 protein. Of approximately 200,000 distinct CDR3 sequences listed, more than 35% are singletons. In germline, CDR1 is SGDLS, CDR2 YYNGEE. This CDR3 region has 16 residues. V was clipped by 0 bases and J by 3 bases, with 13 bases between them. This record comes from a study of patients and donors after allogeneic stem cell transplantation. V and J are TRBV9 and TRBJ2-1; D perhaps matches TRBD2 (6 bases). The sequence derives from a human donor who was either an allogeneic HSCT recipient or a stem cell or donor lymphocyte infusion donor (not recorded which). It is not recorded whose cells these are; they may come from a transplant donor. The specimen was blood, either unsorted or a sorted T cell fraction (not recorded which). The CDR3 coding sequence is TGTGCCAGCAGCGTAGGGGTAGCGGCAGGCTACAATGAGCAGTTCTTC. Its protein is CASSVGVAAGYNEQFF.